This T cell receptor beta chain was identified in a study of shared clonotypes between healthy human individuals. Regarding the study as a whole: Non-shared clonotypes showed lower generation probabilities than clonotypes common to all four donors. Sampling was confined to blood; repertoires within tissues likely differ. Approximately 4.5% was the fraction of naive CD4 clonotypes found shared across a few donors.

Naive CD8 cells lacked CD45RO, underwent positive selection for CCR7 and left out terminally differentiated effector memory CD45RA+ cells. The donors, healthy adults who were HIV-negative, had experienced no recent acute infections or vaccinations. The V and J ends lost 5 bases and 3 bases, in that order; junction bases with no gene match: 11. CDR3 size: 16 residues. Germline V CDR1 and CDR2: LNHDA, SQIVND (reference sequence). Turning to this clone: Antigen: not known.

The repertoire was sequenced with immunoSEQ multiplex PCR; TCRdb's copy has only in-frame clones and lacks some. Found here are roughly 2.1 million clones, about 92% of them singletons; the top ten hold 1.5% to 2%. The chain carries TRBV19 and TRBJ1-1, with 8 nucleotides matching TRBD1. This TCR was recovered from a man between 18 and 35 years old in good health. Some clones in this sample may be carry-over from other donors' samples. Sequences were obtained from naive CD8+ T cells from PBMCs. CDR3 protein: CASSQVRDRTDTEAFF. DNA for the CDR3: TGTGCCAGTAGTCAAGTCCGGGACAGGACGGACACTGAAGCTTTCTTT.